This TCR beta chain stems from a study of beta chain features in type 1 diabetes. Background on the study: Sorted cells, some 98,000,000 in number, were examined across all samples.

Study-wide points: Among patients with Type 1 diabetes, TCRB CDR3s were moderately but significantly shorter in every one of the four CD4+ subsets.

Regarding this clone: Antigen specificity is unknown.

Every isolated RNA sample was fully reverse transcribed, so sequencing captured expressed TCRB transcripts. The average read count of naive, central memory and regulatory T cell samples was several million. Some clones are missing from TCRdb's copy, which holds only in-frame ones; the method was immunoSEQ multiplex PCR. This sample yields 550,000 to 850,000 clones, of which around 15% are seen a single time; 0.022% belongs to the top ten. Germline-derived CDR1 and CDR2 are SEHNR and FQNEAQ (reference sequence). The germline V and J ends were trimmed by 1 base and 5 bases, with 12 bases remaining between them. The CDR3 loop spans 15 amino acids. The authors sorted CD4+ naive, central memory, regulatory and stem cell-like memory cells via CD45RO/CCR7/CD25/CD127/CD95/CD27.

The sequencing sample was made of naive CD4+ T cells from blood. The clonotype was recovered from a man between 18 and 35 years old with type 1 diabetes. This rearrangement joins TRBV7-9 to TRBJ2-1, with a tentative D call TRBD1 (6 bases). Here the CDR3 reads CASSLEQGTNNEQFF. CDR3 DNA sequence: TGTGCCAGCAGCTTAGAACAGGGTACCAACAATGAGCAGTTCTTC.